Sequencing of this T cell receptor beta chain was carried out in a study of PD-1 blockade in classical Hodgkin lymphoma. General study points: TCR diversity in CD4+, not CD8+, cells rose significantly by C4D1.

Libraries were prepared by immunoSEQ multiplex PCR; TCRdb keeps only in-frame clonotypes and omits some of them. Of fewer than 30,000 clones detected, roughly 78% appear once; the ten largest clones hold 11%. A word on this clone: The antigen is undetermined.

Every patient was affected by relapse after autologous stem cell transplantation, while exposure to brentuximab vedotin was not uniform. The sample in question was peripheral blood mononuclear cells (PBMCs), obtained before the second cycle of nivolumab. The TCR comes from a human donor with classical Hodgkin lymphoma.

The CDR3 reads CASSQVLKAGGYEQYF. As DNA, the CDR3 is TGTGCCAGCAGCCAAGTCCTCAAGGCCGGTGGCTACGAGCAGTACTTC. V usage is TRBV14 and J usage is TRBJ2-7; D is ambiguous. V lost 1 base to trimming and J lost 3 bases, with 16 bases between them. Looked up from germline, CDR1 is SGHDN and CDR2 is FVKESK. This CDR3 is built from 16 residues.